The 26 T cell receptor beta chains below all came from one sample that was sequenced in a study of shared clonotypes between healthy human individuals. The data were produced by immunoSEQ multiplex PCR, yet TCRdb's version contains in-frame clones alone and is incomplete. The table has hundreds of thousands of clones, 95% to 98% seen once; the top ten hold approximately 0.057%. The sequencing sample was made of naive CD4+ T cells sorted from blood. Subset denoted: CD45RA+ positively selected. These receptor sequences come from a woman under 40 in good health.

V usage is TRBV27 and J usage is TRBJ1-2, with unresolved D. Germline CDR1 is MNHEY and CDR2 is SMNVEV (reference sequence). Between the trimmed V and J ends, which lost 2 bases and 6 bases, there was a span of 19 bases. The length of the CDR3 is 16 residues. The CDR3, as DNA: TGTGCCAGCAGTTTAAGGTACGGGCTGCTTAAGCATGGCTACACCTTC. This codes for CASSLRYGLLKHGYTF.

The chain joins TRBV27 to TRBJ2-1, with D perhaps matching TRBD2 (5 bases). Germline-derived CDR1 and CDR2 are MNHEY and SMNVEV (reference sequence). Trimming removed 2 bases from V and 2 bases from J, with 10 bases in between. There are 15 residues in the CDR3. DNA of the CDR3: TGTGCCAGCAGTTTAAGAGGGCTAGCCTACAATGAGCAGTTCTTC. It codes for CASSLRGLAYNEQFF.

Points on this clone: Other nucleotide sequences from this sample produce the same CDR3. The chain joins TRBV5-1 to TRBJ2-7; the D is unclear. This CDR3 region has 15 residues. Germline V gene data show CDR1 as SGHRS and CDR2 as YFSETQ. V dropped 0 bases and J dropped 0 bases, with 10 bases sitting between them. As DNA, the CDR3 is TGCGCCAGCAGCTTGGCCCCCGGTAGCTCCTACGAGCAGTACTTC. Its translation is CASSLAPGSSYEQYF.

The rearrangement links TRBV10-3 to TRBJ2-5; a possible D gene is TRBD2 (5 bases). The J call may be faulty, since TRBJ2-7 better matches the DNA end. The CDR3 sequence is 14 residues long. Germline loops: CDR1 ENHRY, CDR2 SYGVKD. The CDR3 sequence is CAISEMSGRNEQYF. Here the CDR3 DNA reads TGTGCCATCAGTGAGATGTCGGGGAGAAACGAGCAGTACTTC.

The rearrangement joins TRBV7-7 to TRBJ2-5; a weak D match, TRBD2 (6 bases). With 5 bases removed from V and 2 bases from J, the gap between germline ends came to 9 bases. The germline V gene has CDR1 SSHAT and CDR2 FNYEAQ (reference sequence). This CDR3 is 13 amino acids long. The CDR3, as DNA: TGTGCCAGCAGCCCCGGGACTCAAGAGACCCAGTACTTC. Translation: CASSPGTQETQYF. The full variable domain, completed using reference TRBV7-7 and TRBJ2-5, is GAGVSQSPRYKVTKRGQDVTLRCDPISSHATLYWYQQALGQGPEFLTYFNYEAQPDKSGLPSDRFSAERPEGSISTLTIQRTEQRDSAMYRCASSPGTQETQYFGPGTRLLVL.

The chain has TRBV5-1 and TRBJ1-1; D is unresolved. Germline V gene data show CDR1 as SGHRS and CDR2 as YFSETQ. This CDR3 has 16 amino acids. Trimming removed 0 bases at V and 1 base at J, with 13 bases between. Here the CDR3 reads CASSLGGNRPNTEAFF. The CDR3 DNA reads TGCGCCAGCAGCTTGGGGGGAAATAGACCGAACACTGAAGCTTTCTTT.

The rearrangement joins TRBV29-1 to TRBJ2-3, with unresolved D. CDR1 is SQVTM, CDR2 ANQGSEA, per germline. The CDR3 sequence is 16 residues long. The ends were cut back, 4 bases at V and 1 base at J, with 18 bases in the middle. The CDR3 loop is CSVARWATNGTDTQYF. The CDR3 region has the DNA TGCAGCGTTGCGCGGTGGGCCACCAACGGCACAGATACGCAGTATTTT.

Turning to this clone: Different DNA sequences within this sample yield the same CDR3. The chain links TRBV30 to TRBJ2-7; D not certain. Trimming took 4 bases from V and 4 from J, leaving 8 bases between them. The CDR3 has 11 amino acids. Germline V gene sequence: CDR1 GTSNPN, CDR2 SVGIG (reference sequence). The CDR3 is CAWTSSYEQYF. DNA for the CDR3: TGTGCCTGGACCAGTAGTTACGAGCAGTACTTC.

This chain connects TRBV25-1 to TRBJ2-7; D might be TRBD1 (6 bases). Trimming shortened V by 9 bases and J by 7 bases, and 16 bases separated the two germline ends. Germline CDR1 MGHDK, CDR2 SYGVNS. The CDR3 is 12 amino acids. CDR3 coding DNA: TGTGCCAGTCGTAGGGGGAGTGAAGAGCAGTACTTC. It encodes CASRRGSEEQYF.

J is TRBJ2-3 and V is TRBV25-1, with 9 nucleotides matching TRBD2. This CDR3 comprises 17 residues. The germline CDR1 and CDR2 sequences are MGHDK and SYGVNS. V trimming: 1 base; J trimming: 2 bases; junction bases outside the gene matches: 7. CDR3 nucleotide sequence: TGTGCCAGCAGTGAATCTTATAGCGGGAGCGACACAGATACGCAGTATTTT. Residues: CASSESYSGSDTDTQYF.

CDR3 nucleotides: TGTGCCAGCAGTTCCATCCAAAGGGGCTCAACTAATGAAAAACTGTTTTTT. Protein: CASSSIQRGSTNEKLFF. The chain is built from TRBV27 and TRBJ1-4; weak D call: TRBD1 (5 bases). The V gene lost 4 bases and the J gene lost 0 bases, with 15 bases spanning the gap. The length of the CDR3 is 17 residues. Germline assignment: CDR1 MNHEY and CDR2 SMNVEV (reference sequence).

The chain recombines TRBV28 with TRBJ2-7, with 8 nucleotides matching TRBD2. With 7 bases clipped from V and 5 bases from J, the junction kept 10 bases outside the gene matches. Germline CDR1 MDHEN, CDR2 SYDVKM. The CDR3 has 14 amino acids. The CDR3 nucleotides read TGTGCCAGCATCTCAGCGGGAGTTCGCCACGAGCAGTACTTC. It specifies CASISAGVRHEQYF.

The chain has TRBV5-1 and TRBJ2-3; TRBD2 matches 10 bases. Unmatched junction bases numbered 3, after V lost 0 bases and J lost 2 bases. Germline CDR1 is SGHRS and CDR2 is YFSETQ. This CDR3 spans 16 amino acids. In nucleotides, the CDR3 is TGCGCCAGCAGCTTGGGGAGCGGGAGGGTCACAGATACGCAGTATTTT. Translation gives CASSLGSGRVTDTQYF.

The chain links TRBV2 to TRBJ1-4, with D perhaps matching TRBD1 (5 bases). This CDR3 has 16 amino acids. The ends were cut back, 4 bases at V and 4 bases at J, with 16 bases in the middle. Looked up from germline, CDR1 is SNHLY and CDR2 is FYNNEI. The DNA of the CDR3 is TGTGCCAGCAGTGGAGGAAAGGGGAGGGATAATGAAAAACTGTTTTTT. It is translated as CASSGGKGRDNEKLFF.

This rearrangement joins TRBV5-1 to TRBJ2-3; D is ambiguous. Germline values: CDR1 SGHRS, CDR2 YFSETQ. The germline V and J ends were trimmed by 1 base and 3 bases, with 9 bases remaining between them. The CDR3 runs 14 residues. The CDR3 coding sequence is TGCGCCAGCAGCTTGTTAGAACCTACAGATACGCAGTATTTT. Its protein product is CASSLLEPTDTQYF.

The sample holds a few counts of this clone. As DNA, the CDR3 is TGTGCCAGCAGTTACGGGTACAGCCACACTGAAGCTTTCTTT. This translates into CASSYGYSHTEAFF. The V gene is TRBV6-5, the J gene TRBJ1-1; D remains unclear. In germline, CDR1 is MNHEY, CDR2 SVGAGI. Trimming stripped 2 bases from V and 3 bases from J, with 10 bases between. The CDR3 loop spans 14 amino acids.

This chain uses TRBV7-2 with TRBJ1-1; 9 nucleotides agree with TRBD1. In germline, CDR1 is SGHTA, CDR2 FQGNSA. This CDR3 has 15 residues. With V trimmed by 4 bases and J by 0 bases, 3 bases remained unmatched. The DNA for the CDR3 is TGTGCCAGCAGCTGGACAGGGGAAATGAACACTGAAGCTTTCTTT. Translating gives CASSWTGEMNTEAFF.

CDR3 in DNA: TGTGCCAGCAGCTTAGGGTCAGGGCTAAATCAGCCCCAGCATTTT. Its protein is CASSLGSGLNQPQHF. The chain joins TRBV7-2 to TRBJ1-5, with TRBD1 as a possible D gene (5 bases). The CDR3 is made up of 15 amino acids. Germline-derived CDR1 and CDR2 are SGHTA and FQGNSA. The V end was cut by 1 base, the J end by 4 bases, with 11 bases between.

The chain recombines TRBV9 with TRBJ2-1, with 7 bases aligning to TRBD2. Looked up from germline, CDR1 is SGDLS and CDR2 is YYNGEE. V gave up 1 base and J gave up 3 bases; unmatched junction bases: 4. This CDR3 is built from 15 residues. DNA for the CDR3: TGTGCCAGCAGCGTACAGGCTAGCGGCTACAATGAGCAGTTCTTC. As protein: CASSVQASGYNEQFF.

The V and J genes are TRBV28 and TRBJ2-5; D call uncertain. Gene TRBJ2-7 matches the end of the DNA better, so the J call may be wrong. Germline V gives CDR1 MDHEN, CDR2 SYDVKM. CDR3 size: 15 residues. CDR3 sequence: CASRNTGSGYYEQYF. For the CDR3, the DNA is TGTGCCAGCAGGAACACTGGTTCAGGATACTACGAGCAGTACTTC.

V gene TRBV5-1 combines with J gene TRBJ2-5; 9 bases agree with TRBD1. The CDR3 is made up of 16 amino acids. Germline assignment: CDR1 SGHRS and CDR2 YFSETQ. V lost 0 bases, J lost 5 bases, and 8 bases stayed unmatched. The CDR3 bases are TGCGCCAGCAGCTTGGCCGTACAGGGGGCCTCGGAGACCCAGTACTTC. Residues: CASSLAVQGASETQYF.

The rearrangement joins TRBV2 to TRBJ2-4, with 9 positions matching TRBD1. This CDR3 region has 16 residues. The J segment lost 1 base and the V segment lost 7 bases, leaving 8 bases of the junction unmatched. Germline CDR1 is SNHLY and CDR2 is FYNNEI. The CDR3 here is CASTTQGAGAKNIQYF. In nucleotides, the CDR3 is TGTGCCAGCACCACACAGGGGGCCGGGGCCAAAAACATTCAGTACTTC.

The chain is built from TRBV28 and TRBJ1-2, with 9 bases matching TRBD1. Per germline, CDR1 MDHEN and CDR2 SYDVKM. After removal of 5 bases from V and 4 bases from J, the junction contained 5 bases not matched to a gene. The CDR3 extends over 14 amino acids. DNA for the CDR3: TGTGCCAGCAGTGACGGACAGGGGTCCTATGGCTACACCTTC. It is translated as CASSDGQGSYGYTF.

This chain links TRBV6-5 with TRBJ2-6; 8 bases map to TRBD2. The CDR3 loop spans 16 amino acids. The ends lost 4 bases at V and 2 bases at J; junction bases unmatched: 4. CDR1 is MNHEY and CDR2 is SVGAGI in the germline V gene. The CDR3 nucleotides read TGTGCCAGCAGTTCGTCAGCGGGAGCTGGGGCCAACGTCCTGACTTTC. Residues: CASSSSAGAGANVLTF.

This chain joins TRBV28 and TRBJ1-6, with a tentative D call TRBD1 (5 bases). Trimming stripped 1 base from V and 10 bases from J, with 8 bases between. There are 13 residues in the CDR3. Looked up from germline, CDR1 is MDHEN and CDR2 is SYDVKM. For the CDR3, the DNA is TGTGCCAGCAGTTTATTGGGGGACTCACCCCTCCACTTT. Its translation: CASSLLGDSPLHF.

J is TRBJ1-2 and V is TRBV5-8; perhaps TRBD1 as D (6 bases). In germline, CDR1 is SGHTS, CDR2 YDEGEE. The CDR3 length is 14 residues. V was clipped by 3 bases and J by 2 bases, with 11 bases between them. The DNA for the CDR3 is TGTGCCAGCAGCTGGTACACAGGGAACTATGGCTACACCTTC. Translated: CASSWYTGNYGYTF.